These T cell receptor beta chains were read from a single sample in a study of blood T cell repertoires in COVID-19. TCRdb's table, derived via immunoSEQ multiplex PCR, lists solely in-frame clones and lacks some. The table has under 300,000 clones, about 90% seen once. Sequencing input: peripheral blood. The receptors here all came from a man aged 55-75 years with acute or convalescent COVID-19. Both conserved end residues are part of each CDR3. A D gene is named only where the DNA matches it firmly. Not all rows give a size; the values are once, few, many and, for expanded clones, a class.

CDR3aa: CASSLGGQGSTDTQYF
CDR3nt: TGTGCCAGCAGTCTGGGGGGACAGGGTAGCACAGATACGCAGTATTTT
d_gene: TRBD1
j_gene: TRBJ2-3
v_gene: TRBV7-9
abundance: .

CDR3aa: CATSDPLEAPNQPQHF
CDR3nt: TGTGCCACCAGTGATCCTCTCGAGGCTCCCAATCAGCCCCAGCATTTT
d_gene: .
j_gene: TRBJ1-5
v_gene: TRBV24-1
abundance: .

CDR3aa: CASSMWSTRGEKLFF
CDR3nt: TGTGCCAGCAGCATGTGGTCAACCCGGGGTGAAAAACTGTTTTTT
d_gene: .
j_gene: TRBJ1-4
v_gene: TRBV7-8
abundance: .

CDR3aa: CASSYAGNSGANVLTF
CDR3nt: TGTGCCAGCAGCTATGCAGGGAACTCTGGGGCCAACGTCCTGACTTTC
d_gene: .
j_gene: TRBJ2-6
v_gene: TRBV7-3
abundance: .

CDR3aa: CASRDNSNQPQHF
CDR3nt: TGTGCCAGCAGAGACAATAGCAATCAGCCCCAGCATTTT
d_gene: .
j_gene: TRBJ1-5
v_gene: TRBV5-8
abundance: .

CDR3aa: CASSTQGGISGHQPQHF
CDR3nt: TGTGCCAGTAGTACCCAGGGAGGCATTTCAGGGCATCAGCCCCAGCATTTT
d_gene: .
j_gene: TRBJ1-5
v_gene: TRBV19
abundance: .

CDR3aa: CASREDSYNEQFF
CDR3nt: TGTGCCAGCAGGGAGGACAGCTACAATGAGCAGTTCTTC
d_gene: .
j_gene: TRBJ2-1
v_gene: TRBV25-1
abundance: .

CDR3aa: CASSVVTGGSGYTF
CDR3nt: TGTGCCAGCAGCGTAGTGACAGGGGGAAGTGGCTACACCTTC
d_gene: TRBD1
j_gene: TRBJ1-2
v_gene: TRBV9
abundance: .

CDR3aa: CASSVGQNQPQHF
CDR3nt: TGTGCCAGTAGTGTTGGACAAAATCAGCCCCAGCATTTT
d_gene: .
j_gene: TRBJ1-5
v_gene: TRBV19
abundance: .

CDR3aa: CASSPGQVEETQYF
CDR3nt: TGTGCCAGCAGCCCGGGACAGGTTGAAGAGACCCAGTACTTC
d_gene: TRBD1
j_gene: TRBJ2-5
v_gene: TRBV3-1/TRBV3-2
abundance: .

CDR3aa: CASRQVKVHEQYF
CDR3nt: TGTGCCAGCAGACAGGTGAAGGTCCACGAGCAGTACTTC
d_gene: .
j_gene: TRBJ2-7
v_gene: TRBV2
abundance: few

CDR3aa: CASSQDHSNQPQHF
CDR3nt: TGTGCCAGCAGCCAAGATCACAGTAATCAGCCCCAGCATTTT
d_gene: .
j_gene: TRBJ1-5
v_gene: TRBV3-1/TRBV3-2
abundance: .

CDR3aa: CASSFYRGPANEKLFF
CDR3nt: TGTGCCAGCAGTTTCTACAGGGGGCCGGCTAATGAAAAACTGTTTTTT
d_gene: TRBD1
j_gene: TRBJ1-4
v_gene: TRBV28
abundance: .

CDR3aa: CATRYGQDTGELFF
CDR3nt: TGTGCCACCCGGTACGGACAGGACACCGGGGAGCTGTTTTTT
d_gene: TRBD1
j_gene: TRBJ2-2
v_gene: TRBV15
abundance: .

CDR3aa: CASSHLHEKLFF
CDR3nt: TGCGCCAGCAGCCACCTCCATGAAAAACTGTTTTTT
d_gene: .
j_gene: TRBJ1-4
v_gene: TRBV4-1
abundance: .

CDR3aa: CASLGRGRMSSYNSPLHF
CDR3nt: TGTGCCAGCCTAGGGCGGGGACGGATGAGCTCCTATAATTCACCCCTCCACTTT
d_gene: .
j_gene: TRBJ1-6
v_gene: TRBV28
abundance: .

CDR3aa: CASSWGQVDDGYTF
CDR3nt: TGCGCCAGCAGCTGGGGACAGGTGGACGATGGCTACACCTTC
d_gene: TRBD1
j_gene: TRBJ1-2
v_gene: TRBV5-1
abundance: .

CDR3aa: CASREGQGRIGELFF
CDR3nt: TGTGCCAGCAGGGAGGGACAGGGGAGGATCGGGGAGCTGTTTTTT
d_gene: TRBD1
j_gene: TRBJ2-2
v_gene: TRBV6-5
abundance: .

CDR3aa: CASTFPGLNTEAFF
CDR3nt: TGTGCCAGCACCTTTCCGGGGTTGAACACTGAAGCTTTCTTT
d_gene: .
j_gene: TRBJ1-1
v_gene: TRBV5-5
abundance: .

CDR3aa: CASISGPEGETQYF
CDR3nt: TGTGCCAGTATCTCCGGTCCTGAGGGAGAGACCCAGTACTTC
d_gene: .
j_gene: TRBJ2-5
v_gene: TRBV28
abundance: .

CDR3aa: CASSPRLGQGARDTEAFF
CDR3nt: TGTGCCAGCTCACCGAGACTTGGACAGGGGGCGAGAGACACTGAAGCTTTCTTT
d_gene: TRBD1
j_gene: TRBJ1-1
v_gene: TRBV18
abundance: few

CDR3aa: CASRASGAFGEQYF
CDR3nt: TGTGCCAGCAGGGCTAGCGGGGCCTTTGGCGAGCAGTACTTC
d_gene: TRBD2
j_gene: TRBJ2-7
v_gene: TRBV6-5
abundance: .

CDR3aa: CASSHQRARYNSPLHF
CDR3nt: TGCGCCAGCAGTCACCAGCGGGCCCGTTATAATTCACCCCTCCACTTT
d_gene: .
j_gene: TRBJ1-6
v_gene: TRBV23-1
abundance: .

CDR3aa: CASAPGAGTQYF
CDR3nt: TGTGCCAGCGCCCCTGGAGCGGGGACGCAGTATTTT
d_gene: TRBD2
j_gene: TRBJ2-3
v_gene: TRBV28
abundance: .

CDR3aa: CASSRPSGRRSYNEQFF
CDR3nt: TGTGCCAGTAGTCGACCAAGCGGGAGAAGGTCCTACAATGAGCAGTTCTTC
d_gene: TRBD2
j_gene: TRBJ2-1
v_gene: TRBV19
abundance: .

CDR3aa: CASSNLAGETDTQYF
CDR3nt: TGTGCCAGCAGCAATCTAGCGGGAGAGACAGATACGCAGTATTTT
d_gene: TRBD2
j_gene: TRBJ2-3
v_gene: TRBV9
abundance: .

CDR3aa: CASSLGQGYTGELFF
CDR3nt: TGTGCCAGCAGCTTGGGACAGGGGTACACCGGGGAGCTGTTTTTT
d_gene: TRBD1
j_gene: TRBJ2-2
v_gene: TRBV5-8
abundance: .

CDR3aa: CASSLTGILAKNIQYF
CDR3nt: TGTGCCAGCAGCCTCACAGGGATATTAGCCAAAAACATTCAGTACTTC
d_gene: .
j_gene: TRBJ2-4
v_gene: TRBV28
abundance: .

CDR3aa: CASGGRGPGAFF
CDR3nt: TGTGCCAGCGGTGGAAGGGGGCCTGGGGCTTTCTTT
d_gene: TRBD1
j_gene: TRBJ1-1
v_gene: TRBV28
abundance: .

CDR3aa: CASSFRGAAYNEQFF
CDR3nt: TGCGCCAGCAGCTTTCGGGGGGCGGCCTACAATGAGCAGTTCTTC
d_gene: .
j_gene: TRBJ2-1
v_gene: TRBV5-1
abundance: .

CDR3aa: CASSYSTVVTNRNIQYF
CDR3nt: TGTGCCAGCAGTTACTCCACGGTCGTAACCAACAGAAACATTCAGTACTTC
d_gene: .
j_gene: TRBJ2-4
v_gene: TRBV6-2/TRBV6-3
abundance: .

CDR3aa: CASSARHSNYGYTF
CDR3nt: TGCGCCAGCAGCGCCCGACATTCAAACTATGGCTACACCTTC
d_gene: .
j_gene: TRBJ1-2
v_gene: TRBV4-3
abundance: once

CDR3aa: CASSYAKNRGHYF
CDR3nt: TGTGCCAGCAGTTACGCCAAGAACAGGGGGCACTACTTC
d_gene: TRBD1
j_gene: TRBJ2-5
v_gene: TRBV6-2/TRBV6-3
abundance: .

CDR3aa: CASRTPQVPNYGYTF
CDR3nt: TGTGCCAGCAGGACCCCCCAGGTCCCAAACTATGGCTACACCTTC
d_gene: .
j_gene: TRBJ1-2
v_gene: TRBV28
abundance: .

CDR3aa: CASSLDRGQPQHF
CDR3nt: TGTGCCAGCAGCTTAGACAGGGGTCAGCCCCAGCATTTT
d_gene: TRBD1
j_gene: TRBJ1-5
v_gene: TRBV11-1
abundance: few

CDR3aa: CASSGQAHSGANVLTF
CDR3nt: TGTGCCAGCAGCGGACAGGCGCACTCTGGGGCCAACGTCCTGACTTTC
d_gene: TRBD1
j_gene: TRBJ2-6
v_gene: TRBV6-2/TRBV6-3
abundance: .

CDR3aa: CASSVGPSVSYEQYF
CDR3nt: TGTGCCAGCAGCGTAGGGCCTAGCGTCTCCTACGAGCAGTACTTC
d_gene: .
j_gene: TRBJ2-7
v_gene: TRBV9
abundance: .

CDR3aa: CASSLTLADEQYF
CDR3nt: TGTGCCAGCAGCTTAACGCTGGCGGACGAGCAGTACTTC
d_gene: .
j_gene: TRBJ2-7
v_gene: TRBV7-3
abundance: few

CDR3aa: CASSVSQGSTEAFF
CDR3nt: TGTGCCAGCAGCGTTTCGCAGGGGAGCACTGAAGCTTTCTTT
d_gene: .
j_gene: TRBJ1-1
v_gene: TRBV9
abundance: .

CDR3aa: CASSLDQGTDTQYF
CDR3nt: TGTGCCAGCAGCTTGGATCAGGGGACAGATACGCAGTATTTT
d_gene: .
j_gene: TRBJ2-3
v_gene: TRBV5-4
abundance: .

CDR3aa: CASSHSQGDYNEQFF
CDR3nt: TGTGCCAGCAGTCACTCCCAGGGGGACTACAATGAGCAGTTCTTC
d_gene: TRBD1
j_gene: TRBJ2-1
v_gene: TRBV6-5
abundance: .

CDR3aa: CASSPRGQGDGYTF
CDR3nt: TGTGCCAGCTCACCACGGGGGCAGGGGGATGGCTACACCTTC
d_gene: TRBD1
j_gene: TRBJ1-2
v_gene: TRBV18
abundance: .

CDR3aa: CASSSSLRGYTF
CDR3nt: TGTGCCAGCAGCTCCTCTCTCCGTGGCTACACCTTC
d_gene: .
j_gene: TRBJ1-2
v_gene: TRBV13
abundance: .

CDR3aa: CASSDPGTGTARVGWSYEQYF
CDR3nt: TGTGCCAGCAGTGACCCTGGGACAGGGACCGCCCGGGTAGGTTGGAGCTACGAGCAGTACTTC
d_gene: TRBD1
j_gene: TRBJ2-7
v_gene: TRBV6-4
abundance: .

CDR3aa: CSVESRTGTFGELFF
CDR3nt: TGCAGCGTTGAATCCCGGACAGGGACATTCGGGGAGCTGTTTTTT
d_gene: TRBD1
j_gene: TRBJ2-2
v_gene: TRBV29-1
abundance: .

CDR3aa: CASSPRTGGAGTDTQYF
CDR3nt: TGTGCCAGCTCACCAAGGACAGGGGGCGCGGGCACAGATACGCAGTATTTT
d_gene: TRBD1
j_gene: TRBJ2-3
v_gene: TRBV18
abundance: .

CDR3aa: CASSATGHLSGANVLTF
CDR3nt: TGTGCCAGCAGTGCCACGGGACATCTCTCTGGGGCCAACGTCCTGACTTTC
d_gene: .
j_gene: TRBJ2-6
v_gene: TRBV28
abundance: .

CDR3aa: CASSSSVTGELFF
CDR3nt: TGTGCCAGCAGTTCCTCCGTCACCGGGGAGCTGTTTTTT
d_gene: .
j_gene: TRBJ2-2
v_gene: TRBV6-6
abundance: .

CDR3aa: CASSLMGGRYTGELFF
CDR3nt: TGTGCCAGCAGCTTAATGGGAGGTCGGTACACCGGGGAGCTGTTTTTT
d_gene: .
j_gene: TRBJ2-2
v_gene: TRBV7-9
abundance: .

CDR3aa: CASSQVSTSGSLNTQYF
CDR3nt: TGCGCCAGCAGCCAAGTTAGTACTAGCGGGAGTTTAAATACGCAGTATTTT
d_gene: TRBD2
j_gene: TRBJ2-3
v_gene: TRBV4-1
abundance: .

CDR3aa: CASSPTGRNTEAFF
CDR3nt: TGCGCCAGCAGCCCCACAGGGCGGAACACTGAAGCTTTCTTT
d_gene: .
j_gene: TRBJ1-1
v_gene: TRBV4-3
abundance: .

CDR3aa: CASSQGAGARGEQFF
CDR3nt: TGTGCCAGCTCCCAGGGCGCAGGGGCCAGGGGTGAGCAGTTCTTC
d_gene: .
j_gene: TRBJ2-1
v_gene: TRBV18
abundance: .

CDR3aa: CAIQGTYYGYTF
CDR3nt: TGTGCCATCCAGGGTACCTACTATGGCTACACCTTC
d_gene: .
j_gene: TRBJ1-2
v_gene: TRBV28
abundance: .

CDR3aa: CASSRPGGAPYEQYF
CDR3nt: TGTGCCAGCAGTCGCCCGGGGGGGGCCCCCTACGAGCAGTACTTC
d_gene: TRBD2
j_gene: TRBJ2-7
v_gene: TRBV6-5
abundance: .

CDR3aa: CASSLWTGDYEQYF
CDR3nt: TGTGCCAGTAGTCTCTGGACAGGGGACTACGAGCAGTACTTC
d_gene: TRBD1
j_gene: TRBJ2-7
v_gene: TRBV19
abundance: .